A single sample gave rise to the 13 T cell receptor beta chains below, sequenced in a study. TCRdb reanalysed the 5' RACE reads using MiXCR and keeps one entry per CDR3 protein. This table has roughly 56,000 distinct CDR3 sequences, roughly 30% appearing once. The sequenced material came from tumor-infiltrating naive CD4+ T cells sorted from the breast tumor. Subset given: naive CD4+ T cells, CD4+CD45RA+CD25-. These receptors all come from a female donor with breast cancer.

The sample holds a few counts of this clonotype. V is TRBV29-1 and J is TRBJ1-2; D is ambiguous. Germline CDR1 is SQVTM and CDR2 is ANQGSEA. V lost 4 bases and J 6 bases, leaving 9 bases between the germline ends. The CDR3 extends over 11 amino acids. The CDR3 DNA sequence: TGCAGCGTTGGGCCAGAGAATGGCTACACCTTC. It translates to CSVGPENGYTF.

The CDR3 is CASSLIYASGDGYTF. CDR3 sequence (DNA): TGTGCCAGCAGTCTGATTTATGCTTCAGGTGACGGCTACACCTTC. This chain links TRBV28 with TRBJ1-2; D remains unclear. The CDR3 has 15 amino acids. V lost 5 bases to trimming and J lost 8 bases, with 21 bases between them. Looked up from germline, CDR1 is MDHEN and CDR2 is SYDVKM.

By its share, this clonotype is medium-sized. The rearrangement joins TRBV5-1 to TRBJ1-6; weak D call: TRBD1 (6 bases). V shed 0 bases and J shed 6 bases, with 7 bases lying between them. From germline, CDR1 is SGHRS and CDR2 YFSETQ. The CDR3 totals 14 residues. CDR3 sequence: CASSLGQVNSPLHF. The CDR3 coding sequence is TGCGCCAGCAGCTTGGGACAGGTTAATTCACCCCTCCACTTT.

This clonotype turned up a few times. This chain links TRBV4-2 with TRBJ2-7; 12 nucleotides line up with TRBD2. Germline V lookup: CDR1 LGHNA, CDR2 YNFKEQ. V gave up 6 bases and J gave up 7 bases; unmatched junction bases: 19. The CDR3 runs to 18 residues. CDR3 nucleotides: TGTGCCAGCAGTCAGTTCCCCCAGACTAGCGGGAGCACCAGGGAGCAGTACTTC. Protein product: CASSQFPQTSGSTREQYF.

This clonotype was counted ten times or more. The V call is TRBV6-1, the J call TRBJ1-6; 7 nucleotides match TRBD1. Germline CDR1 is MNHNS and CDR2 is SASEGT. J lost 5 bases, V lost 8 bases, and 6 bases had no gene match. CDR3 length equals 14 residues. This chain's CDR3 is CASDATGDNSPLHF. Written as DNA, the CDR3 is TGTGCCAGCGATGCTACAGGGGATAATTCACCCCTCCACTTT.

As DNA, the CDR3 is TGTGCCAGCGCCCGAGGCCCGACTAGAGTAGTGACAGATACGCAGTATTTT. Its protein product is CASARGPTRVVTDTQYF. The chain carries TRBV3-1 and TRBJ2-3, with D possibly TRBD2 on 6 matching bases. Germline lookup yields CDR1 LGHDT and CDR2 YNNKEL (reference sequence). Trimming took off 8 bases at V and 3 bases at J, with 24 bases between the two ends. This CDR3 has 17 amino acids.

The rearrangement links TRBV20-1 to TRBJ2-1, with D unclear. The CDR3 is 13 residues long. Germline CDR1 reads DFQATT; CDR2 reads SNEGSKA (reference sequence). V lost 6 bases, J lost 6 bases, and 15 bases lay in between. This CDR3 is CSAGGDYGNEQFF. The CDR3 DNA reads TGCAGTGCAGGCGGAGATTACGGCAATGAGCAGTTCTTC.

The CDR3 loop is CASSARQRGDNEQFF. CDR3 nucleotides: TGTGCCAGCAGCGCCCGACAGCGAGGGGACAATGAGCAGTTCTTC. V and J are TRBV9 and TRBJ2-1; D is tentatively TRBD1 or TRBD2 (5 bases each). This CDR3 is built from 15 residues. Trimming shortened V by 3 bases and J by 5 bases, and 15 bases separated the two germline ends. The V gene's germline CDR1 is SGDLS and CDR2 YYNGEE.

This clonotype was recorded many times. The chain carries TRBV5-1 and TRBJ2-7; D is unclear. The V and J ends lost 4 bases and 0 bases respectively, with 8 bases between them. CDR3 length: 13 amino acids. Germline values: CDR1 SGHRS, CDR2 YFSETQ. CDR3 sequence reads: CASSGTDSYEQYF. For the CDR3, the DNA is TGCGCCAGCAGCGGCACAGACTCCTACGAGCAGTACTTC.

The rearrangement links TRBV20-1 to TRBJ2-7; D is perhaps TRBD1 (6 bases). The CDR3 has 12 amino acids. From germline, CDR1 is DFQATT and CDR2 SNEGSKA (reference sequence). Trimming took 5 bases from V and 7 from J, leaving 15 bases between them. The CDR3 spells CSARGRDKEQYF. CDR3 nucleotides: TGCAGTGCTCGCGGACGGGACAAAGAGCAGTACTTC.

This sequence joins TRBV6-5 and TRBJ1-1, with TRBD1 as a possible D gene (6 bases). The CDR3 runs to 15 residues. CDR1 is MNHEY and CDR2 is SVGAGI in the germline V gene. Trimming removed 0 bases from V and 0 bases from J, with 8 bases in between. The CDR3 nucleotides are TGTGCCAGCAGTTACTCTACAGGGCTGAACACTGAAGCTTTCTTT. This gives the protein CASSYSTGLNTEAFF.

The CDR3 nucleotides read TGCGCCAGCAGCTCCCTAGCGGGAGATTACGAGCAGTACTTC. Residues: CASSSLAGDYEQYF. The chain carries TRBV5-1 and TRBJ2-7; 10 positions agree with TRBD2. Per germline, CDR1 SGHRS and CDR2 YFSETQ. The CDR3 covers 14 residues. V shed 3 bases, J shed 4 bases, and the junction held 4 bases outside the gene matches.

V and J are TRBV10-2 and TRBJ1-1, with a tentative D call TRBD1 (6 bases). This CDR3 is 15 amino acids long. Germline V gene lookup returns CDR1 WSHSY and CDR2 SAAADI. V was shortened by 1 base and J by 4 bases, with 13 bases between the two germline ends. The CDR3 nucleotides are TGCGCCAGCAGTGAGTTGGGGACACTGAGCACTGAAGCTTTCTTT. It is translated as CASSELGTLSTEAFF.